Listed below are T cell receptor beta chains from one sample, sequenced in a study of blood T cell repertoires in COVID-19. Here immunoSEQ multiplex PCR was the method, and the copy in TCRdb shows in-frame clones only, minus some. The sample shows 18,000 or so clones, around 85% of them seen only once. Sequencing was done on a sample of peripheral blood. The receptors here all came from a man aged 35 to 55 with active or convalescent COVID-19. Both conserved end residues are part of each CDR3. The D gene is left open where the match is weak. The size of a clone is reported for some rows only, either as once, few or many, or as a class for expanded clones.

D gene,J gene,clone size,V gene,CDR3 DNA,CDR3 protein
TRBD1,TRBJ1-5,-,TRBV28,TGTGCCAGCAGCTCGGGACAGGGCAGCAATCAGCCCCAGCATTTT,CASSSGQGSNQPQHF
-,TRBJ2-3,-,TRBV20-1,TGCATAGCTCGGCTTGCAGATACGCAGTATTTT,CIARLADTQYF
-,TRBJ1-4,-,TRBV6-5,TGTGCCAGCAGGCGAGGGCCGAATGAAAAACTGTTTTTT,CASRRGPNEKLFF
TRBD1,TRBJ1-6,-,TRBV5-6,TGTGCCAGCACCCCACAGGGGGCCGGTTCACCCCTCCACTTT,CASTPQGAGSPLHF
TRBD1,TRBJ1-1,-,TRBV19,TGTGCCAGTTCCTTACTGATCCGACAGGGGATGAACACTGAAGCTTTCTTT,CASSLLIRQGMNTEAFF
-,TRBJ1-4,few,TRBV7-3,TGTGCCACACCGGGGTTGGATGAAAAACTGTTTTTT,CATPGLDEKLFF
-,TRBJ1-2,-,TRBV6-5,TGTGCCAGCAGTTACTCGTACAGGACTAACTATGGCTACACCTTC,CASSYSYRTNYGYTF
TRBD1,TRBJ1-1,-,TRBV6-5,TGTGCCAGCAGACGCCGACAGGGAACGCACACTGAAGCTTTCTTT,CASRRRQGTHTEAFF
TRBD1,TRBJ2-7,-,TRBV5-1,TGCGCCAGCAGCTTGGACCGCCCCGGGACAGGGGTCTACGAGCAGTACTTC,CASSLDRPGTGVYEQYF
TRBD1,TRBJ1-2,-,TRBV12-3/TRBV12-4,TGTGCCAGCAGTTTCGGACAGGCCTATGGCTACACCTTC,CASSFGQAYGYTF
-,TRBJ2-3,-,TRBV9,TGTGCCAGCTGTAGGGGGTCTACAGTCACAGATACGCAGTATTTT,CASCRGSTVTDTQYF
TRBD1,TRBJ2-1,-,TRBV28,TGTGCCAGCAGTTCCGCCGCGACAGGGGAGGAGCAGTTCTTC,CASSSAATGEEQFF
-,TRBJ1-6,few,TRBV16,TGTGCCAGCAGCCCAGCAGGGGATTCACCCCTCCACTTT,CASSPAGDSPLHF
TRBD1,TRBJ1-5,-,TRBV5-3,TGTGCCAGAAGCCTAAATTCCTCGCGGGACAGGGAGAATCAGCCCCAGCATTTT,CARSLNSSRDRENQPQHF
-,TRBJ2-2,-,TRBV19,TGTGCCAGTAGTACGTACACCGGGGAGCTGTTTTTT,CASSTYTGELFF
-,TRBJ1-1,-,TRBV6-5,TGTGCCAGCGGACCGGGAGCCACTGAAGCTTTCTTT,CASGPGATEAFF
TRBD2,TRBJ2-3,-,TRBV20-1,TGCAGTGCTAGTCGGCAGCGGGGGTACCCAGATACGCAGTATTTT,CSASRQRGYPDTQYF
TRBD1,TRBJ1-4,-,TRBV4-1,TGCGCCAGCAGCCAAGAAAGACAGGGGGCCTCGAGAGCTAATGAAAAACTGTTTTTT,CASSQERQGASRANEKLFF
TRBD1,TRBJ1-2,once,TRBV5-5,TGTGCCAGCAGCCCAGAGACAGGGGGCTATGGCTACACCTTC,CASSPETGGYGYTF
TRBD1,TRBJ1-1,few,TRBV2,TGTGCCAGGAACGGACAGGGGGCAAACCAAGCTTTCTTT,CARNGQGANQAFF
TRBD1,TRBJ2-1,medium-sized,TRBV27,TGTGCCAGCAGTTTGACAGGGGCCTACAATGAGCAGTTCTTC,CASSLTGAYNEQFF
-,TRBJ2-3,-,TRBV3-1/TRBV3-2,TGTGCCAGCAGCAGAGAATCAACTAGCACAGATACGCAGTATTTT,CASSRESTSTDTQYF
TRBD2,TRBJ2-2,-,TRBV12-3/TRBV12-4,TGTGCCAGCACCCCGGGGGGGACCGGGGAGCTGTTTTTT,CASTPGGTGELFF